The clone carrying this T cell receptor (beta chain) was seen only a few times. Its target is unknown. The CDR3 consists of 14 residues. Germline V gene sequence: CDR1 WSHSY, CDR2 SAAADI. V shed 8 bases, J shed 6 bases, and the junction held 12 bases outside the gene matches. The entry originates in a study of T cells after yellow fever vaccination. Study-level points and caveats: Contaminating bulk clonotypes could be abundant in FACS-sorted repertoires.

TCRdb reprocessed the 5' RACE reads with MiXCR, giving one entry per CDR3 protein. The sample has a few hundred thousand distinct CDR3 sequences, 6.9% seen once. The gene calls are TRBV10-2 and TRBJ2-7; the match to TRBD2 covers 8 bases. Here the sequenced sample was CD4+ T cells sorted from PBMCs, taken 15 days after the yellow fever booster vaccination. The receptor comes from a man aged 25-40 years who received the YFV17D yellow fever vaccine. CDR3 loop: CASQGGTSGAEQYF. CDR3 coding DNA: TGCGCCAGCCAAGGGGGTACTAGCGGTGCCGAGCAGTACTTC.